A selection of T cell receptor beta chains follows, all from one sample in a study of blood T cell repertoires in COVID-19. Measured with immunoSEQ multiplex PCR; TCRdb has only the in-frame clones, and not every one. The repertoire holds approximately 140,000 clones, with approximately 91% as singletons. Material: peripheral blood. The receptors stem from a man aged 50 to 60 with active or convalescent COVID-19. The CDR3 runs from the conserved cysteine through the conserved F or W. The order of the fields is CDR3 protein, V gene.

CASSDLGAVQPQHF TRBV10-2
CATQGQGNSGNTIYF TRBV15
CAWSMTGNSPLHF TRBV30
CASRRPGGAEAFF TRBV28
CASSTGLAKNIQYF TRBV5-4
CASSTNRDIGNQPQHF TRBV2
CASSTQTGEVEGYTF TRBV19
CASSQGQGSGANVLTF TRBV4-1
CASSLDRDKRNEQFF TRBV28
CASRPGGSSGTQYF TRBV6-2/TRBV6-3
CASRAGGSSYEQYF TRBV7-2
CASSRTSIGQFF TRBV5-6
CASSQGDSSYNEQFF TRBV14
CAISESGGSSYNEQFF TRBV10-3
CASSKGQAYEQYF TRBV7-6
CASSLARGNEQYF TRBV5-4
CASGTQLAEQFF TRBV28
CASRGADRGPSGYGYTF TRBV5-4
CASARTGGSYNEQFF TRBV18
CSVELNYGYTF TRBV29-1
CASSASPTSSYNEQFF TRBV9
CASSSVAGTGRTQYF TRBV27
CASSQSPGQGAEAFF TRBV23-1
CASSLGQGNYEQYF TRBV19
CASSGTRGTTGELFF TRBV9
CATSDRGAGSGELFF TRBV24-1
CASSQDRAGYTF TRBV7-9
CASKSSSSYEQYF TRBV19
CASSVGSLGSGNSYEQYF TRBV9
CASSIQGTWGQYF TRBV12-3/TRBV12-4